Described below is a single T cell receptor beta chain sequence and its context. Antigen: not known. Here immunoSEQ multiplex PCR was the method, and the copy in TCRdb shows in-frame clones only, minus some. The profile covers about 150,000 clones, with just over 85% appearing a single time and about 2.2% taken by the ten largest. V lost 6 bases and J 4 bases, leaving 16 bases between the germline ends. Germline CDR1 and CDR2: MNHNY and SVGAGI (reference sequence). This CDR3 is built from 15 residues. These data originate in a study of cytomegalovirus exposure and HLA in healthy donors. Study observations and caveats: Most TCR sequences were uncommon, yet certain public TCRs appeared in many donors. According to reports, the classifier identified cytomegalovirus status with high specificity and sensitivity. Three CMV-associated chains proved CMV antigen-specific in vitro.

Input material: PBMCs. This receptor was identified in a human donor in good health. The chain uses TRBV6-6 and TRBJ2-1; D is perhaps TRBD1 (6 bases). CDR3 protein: CASSYNEGVYNEQFF. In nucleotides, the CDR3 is TGTGCCAGCAGCTATAATGAGGGGGTTTACAATGAGCAGTTCTTC.